The next 19 T cell receptor beta chains were all read from a single sample in a study of Tregs in tolerant kidney transplant recipients (dated by TCRdb to about 2019). The label giving this sample's time point can be read as: blood sample drawn before combined kidney and bone marrow transplant. The protocol used for the library was the immunoSEQ multiplex PCR assay. TCRdb retrieved this table from immuneACCESS and kept in-frame rearrangements only. Not all clones are present; in checked studies, unresolved V genes account for under half, and no reason is known for the remainder. The sample profile shows about 110,000 clones; 85% to 90% of them were found once. 0.34% of the sample belongs to the ten largest clones. Material: CD4+ T cells from blood, obtained before the transplant. These receptor sequences come from a human donor who received a combined kidney and bone marrow transplant.

The chain combines TRBV5-1 with TRBJ1-1; D ambiguous. CDR1 is SGHRS and CDR2 is YFSETQ in the germline V gene. The CDR3 covers 15 residues. Trimming left V 0 bases short and J 0 bases short, with 9 bases between. This CDR3 reads CASSLERHVNTEAFF. CDR3 bases: TGCGCCAGCAGCTTGGAGCGGCACGTGAACACTGAAGCTTTCTTT.

The rearrangement uses TRBV6-6 and TRBJ1-1; TRBD1 might be the D (6 bases). The CDR3 is 12 residues long. Trimming took 2 bases from V and 8 from J, leaving 9 bases between them. The V gene's germline CDR1 is MNHNY and CDR2 SVGAGI (reference sequence). The CDR3 here is CASSYRTVEAFF. The CDR3 DNA follows: TGTGCCAGCAGTTACCGGACAGTCGAAGCTTTCTTT.

The gene calls are TRBV6-1 and TRBJ1-1; D gene ambiguous. The ends were cut back, 6 bases at V and 4 bases at J, with 15 bases in the middle. In germline, CDR1 is MNHNS, CDR2 SASEGT. The CDR3 loop spans 14 amino acids. The CDR3 coding sequence is TGTGCCAGCAGAAACACCCGCCTCCTCACTGAAGCTTTCTTT. Encoded protein: CASRNTRLLTEAFF.

The chain carries TRBV9 and TRBJ2-1, with D perhaps TRBD2 (6 bases). The CDR3 sequence is 15 residues long. The germline V and J ends were trimmed by 6 bases and 4 bases, with 17 bases remaining between them. Germline CDR1 and CDR2: SGDLS and YYNGEE. CDR3 region: CASTLGLALYNEQFF. CDR3 nucleotide sequence: TGTGCCAGCACCCTAGGTCTAGCGCTTTACAATGAGCAGTTCTTC.

The gene calls are TRBV7-2 and TRBJ2-3, with TRBD2 matching over 8 bases. This CDR3 comprises 16 residues. The germline CDR1 and CDR2 sequences are SGHTA and FQGNSA. Trimming cost V 7 bases and J 5 bases; bases outside gene matches: 14. CDR3 bases: TGTGCCAGCACCCCCGGCGGGGGGCGCGGTATAGATACGCAGTATTTT. It specifies CASTPGGGRGIDTQYF. Full variable domain (rest looked up from reference TRBV7-2 and TRBJ2-3): GAGVSQSPSNKVTEKGKDVELRCDPISGHTALYWYRQSLGQGLEFLIYFQGNSAPDKSGLPSDRFSAERTGGSVSTLTIQRTQQEDSAVYLCASTPGGGRGIDTQYFGPGTRLTVL.

The chain uses TRBV5-6 and TRBJ2-7; tentative D call: TRBD2 (6 bases). The CDR3 has 15 residues. The ends were cut back, 4 bases at V and 1 base at J, with 15 bases in the middle. Germline V CDR1 and CDR2: SGHDT, YYEEEE. The CDR3 protein is CASSPRDSASYEQYF. DNA of the CDR3: TGTGCCAGCAGCCCCCGGGACTCCGCGTCCTACGAGCAGTACTTC.

The chain uses TRBV2 and TRBJ2-7; D gene ambiguous. CDR3 length: 13 amino acids. Germline lookup yields CDR1 SNHLY and CDR2 FYNNEI. The V gene lost 7 bases and the J gene lost 0 bases, with 10 bases spanning the gap. In DNA form, the CDR3 reads TGTGCCAGCATGTCCCGCGACTCCTACGAGCAGTACTTC. It is translated as CASMSRDSYEQYF.

This chain links TRBV5-1 with TRBJ2-7; 11 bases align to TRBD1. CDR3 size: 15 residues. Unmatched junction bases numbered 10, after V lost 4 bases and J lost 7 bases. The V gene's germline CDR1 is SGHRS and CDR2 YFSETQ. The CDR3 DNA reads TGCGCCAGCAGCCTGGGGACAGGGGGGTTGCGAGAGCAGTACTTC. It yields the protein CASSLGTGGLREQYF.

The rearrangement links TRBV18 to TRBJ2-3; 12 bases map to TRBD2. The CDR3 is 15 amino acids. CDR1 and CDR2 (germline): KGHSH, LQKENI. With 2 bases clipped from V and 7 bases from J, the junction kept 4 bases outside the gene matches. The CDR3 DNA reads TGTGCCAGCTCACCAAAACTAGCGGGAGGTCATACGCAGTATTTT. This sequence encodes CASSPKLAGGHTQYF.

This chain links TRBV15 with TRBJ2-7, with a possible D match to TRBD1 (6 bases). Trimming took off 0 bases at V and 10 bases at J, with 10 bases between the two ends. The germline gives CDR1 LNHNV, CDR2 YYDKDF (reference sequence). This CDR3 has 12 amino acids. The CDR3 sequence is CATSRDRDTQYF. The DNA for the CDR3 is TGTGCCACCAGCAGAGACCGGGACACCCAGTACTTC.

This clone occurred a few times. DNA of the CDR3: TGTGCCAGCAGCGTAATCCGGCAGGGAACTACCTACGAGCAGTACTTC. Its translation: CASSVIRQGTTYEQYF. This chain joins TRBV7-8 and TRBJ2-7, with a possible D match to TRBD1 (5 bases). Germline-derived CDR1 and CDR2 are SGHVS and FQNEAQ. This CDR3 is built from 16 residues. Trimming took off 5 bases at V and 2 bases at J, with 19 bases between the two ends.

The J gene is TRBJ1-3, the V gene TRBV5-1; a possible D gene is TRBD1 (5 bases). Deletions cut 1 base from V and 1 base from J, with 12 bases between. Germline V CDR1 and CDR2: SGHRS, YFSETQ. This CDR3 has 16 amino acids. Written as DNA, the CDR3 is TGCGCCAGCAGCTTGTATCCGGGGGGTTCTGGAAACACCATATATTTT. Residues: CASSLYPGGSGNTIYF.

The chain couples TRBV10-3 to TRBJ2-2; 15 nucleotides align to TRBD2. Germline lookup yields CDR1 ENHRY and CDR2 SYGVKD. Losses at the gene ends were 10 bases for V and 5 bases for J; bases not matched to a gene: 11. CDR3 length equals 17 residues. The CDR3: CATAGLAGGPGTGELFF. The CDR3 DNA is TGTGCCACCGCTGGACTAGCGGGAGGGCCGGGGACCGGGGAGCTGTTTTTT.

This chain links TRBV6-5 with TRBJ1-3; no reliable D call. CDR1 is MNHEY and CDR2 is SVGAGI in the germline V gene. The CDR3 sequence is 16 residues long. Trimming pared 0 bases from V and 4 bases from J, leaving 13 bases between. CDR3 sequence: CASSYSWQTSGNTIYF. The CDR3 DNA follows: TGTGCCAGCAGTTACTCCTGGCAGACTTCAGGAAACACCATATATTTT.

The V and J genes are TRBV6-6 and TRBJ2-3; 11 bases map to TRBD2. Trimming cost V 5 bases and J 4 bases; bases outside gene matches: 5. This CDR3 has 15 amino acids. Per germline, CDR1 MNHNY and CDR2 SVGAGI (reference sequence). CDR3 sequence reads: CASSRSGGAPDTQYF. The CDR3 DNA reads as TGTGCCAGCAGTCGTAGCGGGGGGGCCCCAGATACGCAGTATTTT.

The chain joins TRBV4-1 to TRBJ2-1, with 10 nucleotides matching TRBD2. After removal of 4 bases from V and 11 bases from J, the junction contained 8 bases not matched to a gene. Germline V CDR1 and CDR2: MGHRA, YSYEKL. The CDR3 is 14 residues long. CDR3 loop: CASSLPTSGPKQFF. CDR3 in DNA: TGCGCCAGCAGCCTACCGACTAGCGGGCCTAAGCAGTTCTTC.

This chain links TRBV7-9 with TRBJ2-7; 9 bases map to TRBD1. The J segment lost 0 bases and the V segment lost 4 bases, leaving 13 bases of the junction unmatched. CDR3 size: 18 residues. CDR1 and CDR2 (germline): SEHNR, FQNEAQ (reference sequence). In DNA form, the CDR3 reads TGTGCCAGCAGCTGGGGTTCCGCGGGGACAGGGCTCTCCTACGAGCAGTACTTC. Translated, it gives CASSWGSAGTGLSYEQYF.

CDR3 residues: CASSEEGKPQHF. CDR3 nucleotides: TGTGCCAGCAGTGAGGAGGGAAAACCCCAGCATTTT. This chain joins TRBV27 and TRBJ1-5; D remains ambiguous. The germline gives CDR1 MNHEY, CDR2 SMNVEV (reference sequence). The CDR3 is made up of 12 amino acids. Trimming stripped 5 bases from V and 10 bases from J, with 12 bases between.

The rearrangement links TRBV7-2 to TRBJ2-7, with 10 bases identical to TRBD1. The CDR3 has 15 amino acids. The V segment lost 5 bases and the J segment 0 bases; nucleotides outside the gene matches: 4. Germline assignment: CDR1 SGHTA and CDR2 FQGNSA. CDR3 sequence: CASSHRDRGSYEQYF. The CDR3, as DNA: TGTGCCAGCAGCCACCGGGACAGGGGCTCCTACGAGCAGTACTTC.